This T cell receptor beta chain appears in the sequencing data of a study of vaccination and CD4 T cells after COVID-19. Study information: Nasal swab PCR detected SARS-CoV-2 in convalescent patients; fewer than ten had mild disease, one severe. At a median approximately 72 days (range 14 to 241) after dose two, post-vaccine samples were obtained.

This clonotype appeared a few times. Its antigen is still unknown. This sample's treatment: approximately 9-day PBMC culture with coronavirus spike peptide pools or control peptides (ViraFEST assay). Each well held a few million PBMCs in IL-2 (roughly 10 IU/ml) medium with around 9.4 ug/ml peptide pools. With the Oncomine TCR Beta short-read assay, DNA from cultured CD4+ T cells was sequenced. Using its own MiXCR run on the PCR reads, TCRdb lists one record per CDR3 protein. The sample yields approximately 15,000 distinct CDR3 sequences, approximately 71% seen once. The CDR3 is 15 amino acids. V was trimmed by 5 bases and J by 8 bases, leaving 18 bases between them. Germline assignment: CDR1 SGHVS and CDR2 FNYEAQ. Study observations and caveats: Analysis covered relatively few convalescent patients and lacked any early post-infection timepoints.

The V and J genes are TRBV7-6 and TRBJ1-4; D perhaps matches TRBD1 (6 bases). The clonotype was recovered from a human donor who had recovered from COVID-19. The sequencing sample was made of CD4+ T cells from blood, cultured in vitro. CDR3 sequence reads: CASSRVGGSAEKLFF. The CDR3 coding sequence is TGTGCCAGCAGCCGCGTGGGGGGCTCAGCCGAAAAACTGTTTTTT. Complete variable domain (other parts from reference TRBV7-6 and TRBJ1-4): GAGVSQSPRYKVTKRGQDVALRCDPISGHVSLYWYRQALGQGPEFLTYFNYEAQQDKSGLPNDRFSAERPEGSISTLTIQRTEQRDSAMYRCASSRVGGSAEKLFFGSGTQLSVL.